A single sample is the source of the 27 T cell receptor beta chains below, sequenced in a study of blood T cells in healthy people across ages. Combining a sample-barcoded 5' primer with a J-beta primer mix, a second PCR ran for about 7 to 11 cycles. TCRdb called the 5' RACE reads again in MiXCR, with one record for every CDR3 protein. The data contain about 1.4 million distinct CDR3 sequences, roughly 64% of them singletons. Material for sequencing was blood. Receptors originate from a man younger than 35 in good health.

This clonotype was seen a single time. The junction shows a germline mismatch at one end, possibly a read error. The CDR3 region has the DNA TGTGCCAGCATTTTAGGACAGCAAGAGACCCAGTACTTC. It is translated as CASILGQQETQYF. The gene calls are TRBV28 and TRBJ2-5, with a possible D match to TRBD1 (6 bases). This CDR3 is built from 13 residues. Germline assignment: CDR1 MDHEN and CDR2 SYDVKM.

This clonotype was seen a few times. The J gene is TRBJ2-7, the V gene TRBV4-2, with a possible D match to TRBD2 (7 bases). CDR1 LGHNA and CDR2 YNFKEQ come from the germline V gene. The V end was cut by 10 bases, the J end by 1 base, with 17 bases between. The CDR3 covers 14 residues. CDR3 bases: TGTGCCACCGCGGACAGCGGGACATCCTACGAGCAGTACTTC. This translates into CATADSGTSYEQYF.

The chain has TRBV20-1 and TRBJ2-4; unclear D gene. The end of the DNA is better explained by TRBJ2-7, so the J call may be wrong. This CDR3 spans 12 amino acids. Germline lookup yields CDR1 DFQATT and CDR2 SNEGSKA (reference sequence). The CDR3 sequence: CSARVSDYEQYF. The CDR3 nucleotides read TGCAGTGCTAGAGTGTCAGACTACGAGCAGTACTTC.

The rearrangement joins TRBV28 to TRBJ2-5; D is perhaps TRBD2 (5 bases). Germline V gene data show CDR1 as MDHEN and CDR2 as SYDVKM. This CDR3 is 15 amino acids long. V was cut by 6 bases and J by 1 base, with 15 bases left in between. CDR3 nucleotide sequence: TGTGCCAGCAGCCTCCGACTGGGAGTCCAAGAGACCCAGTACTTC. The encoded protein is CASSLRLGVQETQYF.

The genes are TRBV28 and TRBJ2-5, with no clear D. Germline assignment: CDR1 MDHEN and CDR2 SYDVKM. The CDR3 is 13 amino acids. V lost 6 bases and J lost 5, with 13 bases in between. CDR3 in DNA: TGTGCCAGCAGCGAGGTCCCGAGCGAGACCCAGTACTTC. Translating it yields CASSEVPSETQYF.

The chain carries TRBV4-3 and TRBJ2-3, with D unclear. From germline, CDR1 is LGHNA and CDR2 YSLEER. The CDR3 is made up of 15 amino acids. V was clipped by 1 base and J by 5 bases, with 13 bases between them. CDR3 protein: CASSQGLTGGDTQYF. For the CDR3, the DNA is TGCGCCAGCAGCCAAGGATTGACGGGCGGAGATACGCAGTATTTT.

V and J are TRBV6-6 and TRBJ2-7, with D hard to call. Trimming stripped 7 bases from V and 3 bases from J, with 13 bases between. The CDR3 loop spans 13 amino acids. Germline-derived CDR1 and CDR2 are MNHNY and SVGAGI (reference sequence). The CDR3 reads CASTEDGYYEQYF. The CDR3 DNA reads as TGTGCCAGCACCGAGGACGGGTACTACGAGCAGTACTTC.

The V and J genes are TRBV5-5 and TRBJ1-2, with a weak D call TRBD1 (5 bases). This CDR3 has 12 residues. Trimming pared 5 bases from V and 8 bases from J, leaving 13 bases between. The germline V gene encodes CDR1 SGHKS and CDR2 YYEKEE (reference sequence). CDR3 sequence: CASRVGAAGYTF. Here the CDR3 DNA reads TGTGCCAGCAGGGTTGGGGCGGCCGGCTACACCTTC.

V usage is TRBV29-1 and J usage is TRBJ2-1; tentatively, D is TRBD2 (6 bases). This CDR3 has 15 amino acids. Germline V gene lookup returns CDR1 SQVTM and CDR2 ANQGSEA. CDR3 in amino acids: CGARGGALPYNEQFF. The CDR3 DNA follows: TGCGGCGCTAGGGGCGGGGCCTTACCCTACAATGAGCAGTTCTTC.

The chain has TRBV2 and TRBJ1-5, with TRBD1 as a possible D gene (6 bases). The ends were cut back, 4 bases at V and 2 bases at J, with 12 bases in the middle. Germline V gene data show CDR1 as SNHLY and CDR2 as FYNNEI. This CDR3 spans 15 amino acids. Written as DNA, the CDR3 is TGTGCCAGCAGTGGAGGGGGGTCAGGCAATCAGCCCCAGCATTTT. The encoded protein is CASSGGGSGNQPQHF.

This clonotype was observed once. V is TRBV5-6 and J is TRBJ2-5; 9 bases map to TRBD1. The DNA matches TRBJ2-7 better at its end, which makes the J call doubtful. This CDR3 spans 14 amino acids. Germline V gene sequence: CDR1 SGHDT, CDR2 YYEEEE. The CDR3 reads CASRPEDRGYEQYF. Written as DNA, the CDR3 is TGTGCCAGCCGGCCTGAGGACAGGGGCTACGAGCAGTACTTC.

This chain links TRBV2 with TRBJ2-5, with 10 bases fitting TRBD2. TRBJ2-7 matches the DNA end more closely, so the J call is doubtful. CDR1 is SNHLY, CDR2 FYNNEI, per germline. The CDR3 contains 17 residues. CDR3 DNA sequence: TGTGCCAGCAGCGTTGAGGGAAGCGGGAGGGCCAAGGACGAGCAGTACTTC. Its protein is CASSVEGSGRAKDEQYF.

The sample holds one count of this clonotype. The chain carries TRBV6-6 and TRBJ2-7; the match to TRBD2 covers 12 bases. Trimming removed 2 bases from V and 4 bases from J; junction bases left unmatched: 3. Germline V CDR1 and CDR2: MNHNY, SVGAGI (reference sequence). The CDR3 has 15 residues. CDR3 amino acids: CASSYTSGRSYEQYF. As DNA, the CDR3 is TGTGCCAGCAGTTACACTAGCGGGAGGTCATACGAGCAGTACTTC.

The J gene is TRBJ2-3, the V gene TRBV12-3 or TRBV12-4; perhaps TRBD2 as D (6 bases). Trimming took 7 bases from V and 4 from J, leaving 15 bases between them. There are 14 residues in the CDR3. The CDR3 DNA follows: TGTGCCAGCAATTTTAGACCGGGGGCAGATACGCAGTATTTT. Translating it yields CASNFRPGADTQYF.

The chain links TRBV18 to TRBJ1-1; 8 bases match TRBD1. V dropped 3 bases and J dropped 3; count of bases not matched to a gene: 6. The CDR3 has 15 residues. Germline V CDR1 and CDR2: KGHSH, LQKENI. The CDR3: CASSPTTGGYTEAFF. The CDR3 DNA reads as TGTGCCAGCTCACCCACAACAGGGGGATACACTGAAGCTTTCTTT.

The chain is built from TRBV5-1 and TRBJ2-7; D uncertain. This CDR3 has 13 amino acids. CDR1 is SGHRS, CDR2 YFSETQ, per germline. V lost 4 bases and J 2 bases, leaving 10 bases between the germline ends. Here the CDR3 reads CASSGSMPYEQYF. The DNA of the CDR3 is TGCGCCAGCAGCGGATCTATGCCCTACGAGCAGTACTTC.

The chain is built from TRBV9 and TRBJ1-2; weak D call: TRBD1 (5 bases). Trimming cost V 8 bases and J 6 bases, with 38 bases left between them. The CDR3 consists of 20 residues. From germline, CDR1 is SGDLS and CDR2 YYNGEE. In DNA, the CDR3 is TGTGCCAGGCCCCCGCAGCGTAGCCCAGTGATGATGGGGGAAAGGCATGGCTACACCTTC. Protein: CARPPQRSPVMMGERHGYTF.

The V and J genes are TRBV15 and TRBJ1-3, with D perhaps matching TRBD1 (5 bases). This CDR3 has 15 amino acids. V lost 3 bases and J 0 bases, leaving 9 bases between the germline ends. The germline V gene encodes CDR1 LNHNV and CDR2 YYDKDF (reference sequence). The DNA of the CDR3 is TGTGCCACCAGCAGGTCAGGGACCTCTGGAAACACCATATATTTT. It encodes CATSRSGTSGNTIYF.

V gene TRBV12-3 or TRBV12-4 combines with J gene TRBJ2-1; D may be TRBD1 (6 bases). The CDR3 has 15 amino acids. V was pared by 3 bases and J by 2 bases, with 11 bases between. The CDR3 spells CASSLNRVAYNEQFF. CDR3 sequence (DNA): TGTGCCAGCAGTTTGAACAGGGTCGCCTACAATGAGCAGTTCTTC.

This clonotype has only a few counts. The chain uses TRBV4-1 and TRBJ2-7, with D perhaps matching TRBD2 (5 bases). V was clipped by 4 bases and J by 4 bases, with 11 bases between them. Germline-derived CDR1 and CDR2 are MGHRA and YSYEKL. This CDR3 comprises 13 residues. CDR3 bases: TGCGCCAGCAGCCCGGGGTCTTATTACGAGCAGTACTTC. Its protein product is CASSPGSYYEQYF.

V and J are TRBV29-1 and TRBJ2-1; tentative D call: TRBD1 (6 bases). The CDR3 totals 16 residues. V was pared by 4 bases and J by 0 bases, with 16 bases between. The germline V gene encodes CDR1 SQVTM and CDR2 ANQGSEA. In DNA form, the CDR3 reads TGCAGCGTTGGGGGACACCTTGCCTCCTCCTACAATGAGCAGTTCTTC. It encodes CSVGGHLASSYNEQFF.

This clonotype was counted a few times. The chain links TRBV4-1 to TRBJ2-3; D is ambiguous. CDR1 and CDR2 (germline): MGHRA, YSYEKL. The CDR3 consists of 13 residues. V lost 6 bases to trimming and J lost 2 bases, with 9 bases between them. The CDR3 sequence is CASSPEPTDTQYF. CDR3 DNA: TGCGCCAGCAGTCCCGAACCCACAGATACGCAGTATTTT.

The chain combines TRBV29-1 with TRBJ1-1; no firm D call. The CDR3 contains 13 residues. CDR1 SQVTM and CDR2 ANQGSEA come from the germline V gene. Trimming shortened V by 3 bases and J by 0 bases, and 8 bases separated the two germline ends. CDR3 coding DNA: TGCAGCGTTGACTACAGACTGAACACTGAAGCTTTCTTT. Encoded protein: CSVDYRLNTEAFF.

The chain combines TRBV25-1 with TRBJ1-6; tentative D call: TRBD1 (6 bases). This CDR3 region has 17 residues. Trimming left V 1 base short and J 10 bases short, with 20 bases between. Germline values: CDR1 MGHDK, CDR2 SYGVNS. CDR3 sequence reads: CASSESRGGLTGSPLHF. The CDR3 nucleotides are TGTGCCAGCAGTGAATCCCGCGGGGGTCTTACAGGGTCACCCCTCCACTTT.

This clonotype was picked up a small number of times. The chain carries TRBV4-3 and TRBJ2-7; TRBD1 might be the D (6 bases). Trimming left V 1 base short and J 6 bases short, with 13 bases between. From germline, CDR1 is LGHNA and CDR2 YSLEER. This CDR3 spans 14 amino acids. Here the CDR3 reads CASSQVGTFSEQYF. CDR3 in DNA: TGCGCCAGCAGCCAAGTGGGGACATTTAGCGAGCAGTACTTC.

DNA of the CDR3: TGCGCCAGCAGCTTGGATCGGGGGTCGTCTAGCGGGAGGTCCTACGAGCAGTACTTC. Residues: CASSLDRGSSSGRSYEQYF. The V gene is TRBV5-1, the J gene TRBJ2-7; 11 positions match TRBD2. The V segment lost 0 bases and the J segment 1 base; nucleotides outside the gene matches: 12. The V gene's germline CDR1 is SGHRS and CDR2 YFSETQ. The CDR3 contains 19 residues.

This clonotype was detected only a few times. The rearrangement links TRBV25-1 to TRBJ1-2; 9 bases agree with TRBD1. Germline V gene sequence: CDR1 MGHDK, CDR2 SYGVNS. The CDR3 runs to 12 residues. Trimming took 6 bases from V and 7 from J; bases not matched to a gene: 3. The CDR3 reads CASSWTGVGYTF. Here the CDR3 DNA reads TGTGCCAGCAGCTGGACAGGGGTTGGCTACACCTTC.